This T cell receptor (beta chain) derives from a study of blood T cell repertoires in COVID-19. Overall study: T cells, B-cell-depleted T cells, or PBMCs provided the cDNA or gDNA that served as material.

While infection was still active, Seattle patients were enrolled and then followed longitudinally. The data were produced by immunoSEQ multiplex PCR, yet TCRdb's version contains in-frame clones alone and is incomplete. The sample lists hundreds of thousands of clones; roughly 76% were seen once. The CDR3 is 13 residues long. The germline V gene has CDR1 SNHLY and CDR2 FYNNEI. Trimming shortened V by 8 bases and J by 1 base, and 9 bases separated the two germline ends. The gene calls are TRBV2 and TRBJ2-1; no reliable D call. The clonotype originates from a woman of 80 years or more with COVID-19, enrolled during active disease. Sequencing used peripheral blood. CDR3 nucleotides: TGTGCCAGCTCGAAGACTTCCTACAATGAGCAGTTCTTC. Protein: CASSKTSYNEQFF. The complete variable domain, with remaining parts taken from reference TRBV2 and TRBJ2-1, reads EPEVTQTPSHQVTQMGQEVILRCVPISNHLYFYWYRQILGQKVEFLVSFYNNEISEKSEIFDDQFSVERPDGSNFTLKIRSTKLEDSAMYFCASSKTSYNEQFFGPGTRLTVL.